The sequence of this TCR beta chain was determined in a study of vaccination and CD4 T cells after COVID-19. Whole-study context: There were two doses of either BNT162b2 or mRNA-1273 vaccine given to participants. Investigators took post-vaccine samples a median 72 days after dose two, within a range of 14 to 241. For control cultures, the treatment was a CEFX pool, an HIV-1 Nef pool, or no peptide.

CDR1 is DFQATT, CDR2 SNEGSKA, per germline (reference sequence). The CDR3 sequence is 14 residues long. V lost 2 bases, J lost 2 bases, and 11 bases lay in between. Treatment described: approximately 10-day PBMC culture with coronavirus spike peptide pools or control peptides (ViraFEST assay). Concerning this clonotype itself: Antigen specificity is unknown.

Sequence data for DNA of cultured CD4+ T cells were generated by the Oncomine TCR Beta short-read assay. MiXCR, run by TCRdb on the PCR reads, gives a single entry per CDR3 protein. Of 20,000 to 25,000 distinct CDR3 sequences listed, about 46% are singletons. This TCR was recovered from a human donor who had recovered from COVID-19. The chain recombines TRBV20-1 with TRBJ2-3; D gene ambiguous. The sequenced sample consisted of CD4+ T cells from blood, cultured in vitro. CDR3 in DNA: TGCAGTGCTAGACCACCTGGCCACACAGATACGCAGTATTTT. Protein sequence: CSARPPGHTDTQYF.